A single sample is the source of the 25 T cell receptor beta chains below, sequenced in a study of CD4 T cells in relation to SARS-CoV-2 and coronaviruses (dated by TCRdb to the early 2020s). Library method: the immunoSEQ multiplex PCR assay. Here the immuneACCESS table is served through TCRdb, limited to in-frame sequences with V and J called. Missing clones are a known gap in these copies; in checked studies unresolved V genes cover under half, and the rest lacks a known reason. This sample lists some 35,000 clones; around 89% were detected once. The ten top clones hold 9% to 9.5% of the sample. The sequencing input was memory CD4+ T cells from PBMCs. Read against the paper, the sample's cell subset or site label means: memory (non-naive) CD4+ T cells. Receptors were obtained from an adult with COVID-19.

V and J are TRBV9 and TRBJ2-2; D unresolved. This CDR3 has 14 amino acids. Germline V gene sequence: CDR1 SGDLS, CDR2 YYNGEE. V was shortened by 1 base and J by 5 bases, with 9 bases between the two germline ends. The CDR3 region is CASSVKQVTGELFF. In DNA, the CDR3 is TGTGCCAGCAGCGTAAAGCAGGTGACCGGGGAGCTGTTTTTT. The entire variable domain, with the rest obtained from reference TRBV9 and TRBJ2-2, is as follows: DSGVTQTPKHLITATGQRVTLRCSPRSGDLSVYWYQQSLDQGLQFLIQYYNGEERAKGNILERFSAQQFPDLHSELNLSSLELGDSALYFCASSVKQVTGELFFGEGSRLTVL.

The genes are TRBV5-6 and TRBJ2-6; D may be TRBD1 (5 bases). V was clipped by 0 bases and J by 8 bases, with 6 bases between them. Looked up from germline, CDR1 is SGHDT and CDR2 is YYEEEE. The CDR3 spans 13 residues. The CDR3 sequence is CASSLGGSNVLTF. In DNA, the CDR3 is TGTGCCAGCAGCTTGGGGGGCTCCAACGTCCTGACTTTC.

This clone was detected once. The genes are TRBV19 and TRBJ1-6; 10 nucleotides align to TRBD1. Germline V gene lookup returns CDR1 LNHDA and CDR2 SQIVND (reference sequence). The V and J ends lost 6 bases and 9 bases, in that order; junction bases with no gene match: 5. This CDR3 contains 14 residues. CDR3 loop: CASRGGDRGSPLHF. The DNA of the CDR3 is TGTGCCAGTAGAGGTGGGGACAGGGGTTCACCCCTCCACTTT. The variable domain in full, with the rest retrieved from reference TRBV19 and TRBJ1-6, is DGGITQSPKYLFRKEGQNVTLSCEQNLNHDAMYWYRQDPGQGLRLIYYSQIVNDFQKGDIAEGYSVSREKKESFPLTVTSAQKNPTAFYLCASRGGDRGSPLHFGNGTRLTVT.

The chain links TRBV5-1 to TRBJ2-3; 9 nucleotides agree with TRBD2. CDR3 size: 14 residues. Germline V gene lookup returns CDR1 SGHRS and CDR2 YFSETQ. V lost 3 bases, J lost 5 bases, and 4 bases stayed unmatched. Here the CDR3 DNA reads TGCGCCAGCAGCTCGCTAGCGGGGCTAGATACGCAGTATTTT. Its protein is CASSSLAGLDTQYF.

The rearrangement links TRBV6-1 to TRBJ1-5; TRBD1 matches 8 bases. Per germline, CDR1 MNHNS and CDR2 SASEGT. CDR3 length: 13 residues. The trim removed 2 bases at V and 10 bases at J, leaving 4 bases unmatched. The CDR3 DNA reads TGTGCCAGCAGTGAAATAGGACAGGGACCCCAGCATTTT. Encoded protein: CASSEIGQGPQHF.

This chain joins TRBV5-6 and TRBJ2-3; 8 nucleotides align to TRBD2. V lost 2 bases, J lost 0 bases, and 11 bases stayed unmatched. The CDR3 has 18 amino acids. Looked up from germline, CDR1 is SGHDT and CDR2 is YYEEEE. CDR3 loop: CASSLSSLAGGSTDTQYF. The CDR3 DNA is TGTGCCAGCAGCTTATCTTCTCTTGCGGGGGGAAGCACAGATACGCAGTATTTT.

The V and J genes are TRBV5-8 and TRBJ2-5, with a weak D call TRBD2 (7 bases). V shed 3 bases and J shed 5 bases, with 26 bases lying between them. The germline gives CDR1 SGHTS, CDR2 YDEGEE. The CDR3 is 18 residues long. In DNA, the CDR3 is TGTGCCAGCAGCTCCAGCCGGGGGGCGCTTCAGAGGTGGGAGACCCAGTACTTC. Its protein product is CASSSSRGALQRWETQYF. Based on the CDR3 plus reference TRBV5-8 and TRBJ2-5, the full variable domain is EAGVTQSPTHLIKTRGQQATLRCSPISGHTSVYWYQQALGLGLQFLLWYDEGEERNRGNFPPRFSGRQFPNYSSELNVNALELEDSALYLCASSSSRGALQRWETQYFGPGTRLLVL.

This chain joins TRBV9 and TRBJ2-7; D is unresolved. V shed 0 bases and J shed 4 bases, with 11 bases lying between them. Germline V gene lookup returns CDR1 SGDLS and CDR2 YYNGEE. CDR3 length: 14 amino acids. As DNA, the CDR3 is TGTGCCAGCAGCGTAGGGACCTCCGGGTACGAGCAGTACTTC. It translates to CASSVGTSGYEQYF.

The V and J genes are TRBV18 and TRBJ2-2, with 8 bases matching TRBD1. Per germline, CDR1 KGHSH and CDR2 LQKENI. This CDR3 comprises 15 residues. V dropped 4 bases and J dropped 1; count of bases not matched to a gene: 2. The CDR3 protein is CASSLGQGNTGELFF. The CDR3 bases are TGTGCCAGCTCACTTGGACAGGGGAACACCGGGGAGCTGTTTTTT. Supplemented by reference TRBV18 and TRBJ2-2, the full variable domain reads NAGVMQNPRHLVRRRGQEARLRCSPMKGHSHVYWYRQLPEEGLKFMVYLQKENIIDESGMPKERFSAEFPKEGPSILRIQQVVRGDSAAYFCASSLGQGNTGELFFGEGSRLTVL.

J is TRBJ2-3 and V is TRBV9; 9 nucleotides align to TRBD2. The V segment lost 0 bases and the J segment 2 bases; nucleotides outside the gene matches: 4. CDR1 SGDLS and CDR2 YYNGEE come from the germline V gene. The CDR3 spans 16 residues. The CDR3 loop reads CASSVGSSGATDTQYF. As DNA, the CDR3 is TGTGCCAGCAGCGTAGGCTCTAGCGGGGCCACAGATACGCAGTATTTT.

CDR3 sequence: CASSPDSGGNQPQHF. For the CDR3, the DNA is TGTGCCAGCAGCCCTGACTCCGGGGGCAATCAGCCCCAGCATTTT. This chain uses TRBV7-2 with TRBJ1-5; D is unresolved. Between the trimmed V and J ends, which lost 5 bases and 2 bases, there was a span of 13 bases. CDR1 SGHTA and CDR2 FQGNSA come from the germline V gene. This CDR3 has 15 residues.

The chain links TRBV5-1 to TRBJ2-5; D uncertain. This CDR3 is built from 11 residues. Germline assignment: CDR1 SGHRS and CDR2 YFSETQ. The germline V and J ends were trimmed by 2 bases and 3 bases, with 2 bases remaining between them. DNA of the CDR3: TGCGCCAGCAGCTTCGAAGAGACCCAGTACTTC. This gives the protein CASSFEETQYF.

The chain uses TRBV27 and TRBJ2-5; 9 bases fit TRBD1. Germline V gives CDR1 MNHEY, CDR2 SMNVEV (reference sequence). V was clipped by 6 bases and J by 4 bases; unmatched bases: 15. CDR3 length equals 17 residues. CDR3 in amino acids: CASSFFRPGQGGETQYF. CDR3 nucleotide sequence: TGTGCCAGCAGCTTCTTCCGCCCGGGACAGGGTGGAGAGACCCAGTACTTC.

The chain combines TRBV10-3 with TRBJ2-5; D is possibly TRBD1 (6 bases). The CDR3 consists of 15 residues. The V gene's germline CDR1 is ENHRY and CDR2 SYGVKD. The V and J ends lost 10 bases and 2 bases respectively, with 20 bases between them. Here the CDR3 reads CATAQVRGQQETQYF. The CDR3, as DNA: TGTGCCACCGCCCAGGTCAGAGGACAGCAAGAGACCCAGTACTTC.

The chain carries TRBV27 and TRBJ2-1; 14 nucleotides agree with TRBD2. The CDR3 consists of 17 residues. With V trimmed by 2 bases and J by 5 bases, 5 bases remained unmatched. Germline assignment: CDR1 MNHEY and CDR2 SMNVEV (reference sequence). For the CDR3, the DNA is TGTGCCAGCAGTTTAAGACTAGCGGGGGGGGCCAACAATGAGCAGTTCTTC. Translated, it gives CASSLRLAGGANNEQFF.

CDR3 DNA: TGTGCCAGCAGCCTGAGAATAGCGGGGGGGCCCCCAGATACGCAGTATTTT. Translated: CASSLRIAGGPPDTQYF. V usage is TRBV7-2 and J usage is TRBJ2-3, with 11 nucleotides matching TRBD2. The CDR3 totals 17 residues. Trimming cost V 5 bases and J 4 bases; bases outside gene matches: 11. In germline, CDR1 is SGHTA, CDR2 FQGNSA.

The gene calls are TRBV11-3 and TRBJ2-5; D may match TRBD1 or TRBD2 (6 bases each). This CDR3 region has 14 residues. The germline gives CDR1 SGHNT, CDR2 YENEEA. V gave up 3 bases and J gave up 5 bases, with 13 bases separating them. As DNA, the CDR3 is TGTGCCAGCAGCTTCACAGGGCGGGGTGAGACCCAGTACTTC. It codes for CASSFTGRGETQYF.

The J gene is TRBJ2-1, the V gene TRBV4-2; 12 bases match TRBD2. Germline V gives CDR1 LGHNA, CDR2 YNFKEQ. The ends lost 0 bases at V and 10 bases at J; junction bases unmatched: 7. The CDR3 runs 16 residues. In nucleotides, the CDR3 is TGTGCCAGCAGCCAAGACTCGCTAGCGGGGGGGCGAGAGCAGTTCTTC. Amino acids: CASSQDSLAGGREQFF.

The chain carries TRBV7-9 and TRBJ2-5; 7 bases are a match to TRBD1. The CDR3 is 14 residues long. Germline CDR1 is SEHNR and CDR2 is FQNEAQ (reference sequence). The junction had 7 bases not matched to a gene; V was cut back by 4 bases and J by 5 bases. CDR3 nucleotides: TGTGCCAGCAGCTCAGACAGGGTCGGCGAGACCCAGTACTTC. This sequence encodes CASSSDRVGETQYF.

The chain joins TRBV15 to TRBJ1-2, with a weak D call TRBD1 (5 bases). V lost 1 base and J 0 bases, leaving 9 bases between the germline ends. Germline loops: CDR1 LNHNV, CDR2 YYDKDF (reference sequence). This CDR3 region has 15 residues. For the CDR3, the DNA is TGTGCCACCAGCAGAGCCGTAGGGGCTAACTATGGCTACACCTTC. Protein: CATSRAVGANYGYTF. The whole variable domain, filled in from reference TRBV15 and TRBJ1-2, reads DAMVIQNPRYQVTQFGKPVTLSCSQTLNHNVMYWYQQKSSQAPKLLFHYYDKDFNNEADTPDNFQSRRPNTSFCFLDIRSPGLGDTAMYLCATSRAVGANYGYTFGSGTRLTVV.

The chain links TRBV2 to TRBJ1-6; D is undetermined. The V gene lost 6 bases and the J gene lost 5 bases, with 14 bases spanning the gap. CDR1 is SNHLY, CDR2 FYNNEI, per germline. CDR3 length equals 15 residues. The CDR3 protein is CASSEISSNNSPLHF. The CDR3 region has the DNA TGTGCCAGCAGCGAAATCAGCTCTAATAATTCACCCCTCCACTTT.

The chain is built from TRBV5-4 and TRBJ2-3; 8 nucleotides align to TRBD1. V lost 5 bases and J lost 4; bases outside the gene matches: 6. This CDR3 region has 14 residues. The germline V gene has CDR1 SGHNT and CDR2 YYREEE (reference sequence). CDR3 DNA sequence: TGTGCCAGCAGATCGGACAGGGTCCCAGATACGCAGTATTTT. This translates into CASRSDRVPDTQYF. Full variable domain (missing parts from reference TRBV5-4 and TRBJ2-3): ETGVTQSPTHLIKTRGQQVTLRCSSQSGHNTVSWYQQALGQGPQFIFQYYREEENGRGNFPPRFSGLQFPNYSSELNVNALELDDSALYLCASRSDRVPDTQYFGPGTRLTVL.

This sequence joins TRBV2 and TRBJ2-3, with TRBD2 matching 9 bases. V gave up 6 bases and J gave up 5 bases; unmatched junction bases: 9. Germline CDR1 is SNHLY and CDR2 is FYNNEI. The CDR3 is made up of 15 amino acids. The CDR3 reads CASRTRGSGGDTQYF. The CDR3 region has the DNA TGTGCCAGCAGGACCCGGGGTAGCGGGGGAGATACGCAGTATTTT.

V gene TRBV12-1 combines with J gene TRBJ1-6; the DNA was not compared with TRBD1, the D call given in the table. TRBV12-1 is marked as a pseudogene. This CDR3 has 19 residues. The CDR3 nucleotides read TGTGCCAGCAGCTCCCGTTTGTGTTTGGGTCAGGGTAGGATCTCACCCCTCCACTTT. This sequence encodes CASSSRLCLGQGRISPLHF.

The genes are TRBV3-1 (or the pseudogene TRBV3-2) and TRBJ1-2; TRBD1 matches at 8 bases. Germline V CDR1 and CDR2: LGHDT, YNNKEL (reference sequence). The CDR3 runs to 15 residues. The trim removed 1 base at V and 7 bases at J, leaving 8 bases unmatched. The CDR3 DNA sequence: TGTGCCAGCAGCCAAGCCTTCACAGGGGGTAGTGGCTACACCTTC. Protein sequence: CASSQAFTGGSGYTF.